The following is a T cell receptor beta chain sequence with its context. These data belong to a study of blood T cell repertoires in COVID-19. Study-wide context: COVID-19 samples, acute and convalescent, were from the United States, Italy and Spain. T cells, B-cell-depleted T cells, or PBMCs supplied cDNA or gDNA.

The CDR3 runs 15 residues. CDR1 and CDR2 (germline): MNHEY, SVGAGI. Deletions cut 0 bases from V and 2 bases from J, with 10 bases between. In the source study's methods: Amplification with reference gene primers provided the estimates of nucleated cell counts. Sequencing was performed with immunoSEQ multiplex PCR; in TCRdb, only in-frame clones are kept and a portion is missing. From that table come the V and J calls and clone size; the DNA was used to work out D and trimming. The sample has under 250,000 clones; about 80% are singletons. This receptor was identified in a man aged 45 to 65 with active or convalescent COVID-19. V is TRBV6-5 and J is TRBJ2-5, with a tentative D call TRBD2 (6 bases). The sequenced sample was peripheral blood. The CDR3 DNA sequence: TGTGCCAGCAGTTACTCCAGCGGGTATCAAGAGACCCAGTACTTC. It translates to CASSYSSGYQETQYF.